This is a list of T cell receptor beta chains from one sample in a study of cytomegalovirus exposure and HLA in healthy donors. Sequenced by immunoSEQ multiplex PCR; TCRdb stores in-frame clones only, minus some. The top ten clones hold about 7.7% of a sample with some 200,000 clones, around nine tenths of them seen once. Sequencing was carried out using PBMCs. The receptors derive from a man aged 25-45 years in good health and CMV-seropositive. The CDR3 runs from the conserved cysteine through the conserved F or W. A D gene is named only where the DNA matches it firmly. Some rows mark clone size as missing; the rest say once, few, many or name a class of expanded clone.

TGTGCCAGCAGTTTATTACGCGCTGGTGAAAAACTGTTTTTT | CASSLLRAGEKLFF | TRBJ1-4 | - | - | TRBV28
TGTGCCAAAGACAGAACTATGAACACTGAAGCTTTCTTT | CAKDRTMNTEAFF | TRBJ1-1 | once | - | TRBV6-6
TGTGCCAGCAGCTTCTCCGGGACAGACCCCTACGAGCAGTACTTC | CASSFSGTDPYEQYF | TRBJ2-7 | once | TRBD1 | TRBV7-2
TGCGCCAGCAGCTTGGTAGGTGCGGCTAGCTACGAGCAGTACTTC | CASSLVGAASYEQYF | TRBJ2-7 | - | - | TRBV5-1
TGTGCCAGCAGCAACGGACAGTACTACGAGCAGTACTTC | CASSNGQYYEQYF | TRBJ2-7 | - | - | TRBV27
TGTGCCAGCAGCCCCCCCGCCGGGGAGCTGTTTTTT | CASSPPAGELFF | TRBJ2-2 | - | - | TRBV5-4
TGTGCCACCAGCAGAGATGAGGGGGATGGCTACACCTTC | CATSRDEGDGYTF | TRBJ1-2 | - | - | TRBV15
TGCGCCAGCAGCGCCCGCGGGGGCGGATCTGAAGCTTTCTTT | CASSARGGGSEAFF | TRBJ1-1 | - | - | TRBV5-1
TGCGCCAGCAGCTACCTCGACAGGGGAAGTAGGCTAGCGGTGGGTAGCAACGAGCAGTACTTC | CASSYLDRGSRLAVGSNEQYF | TRBJ2-7 | once | - | TRBV5-1
TGCGCCAGCAGCCCCGGACAGATCGAGAACACTGAAGCTTTCTTT | CASSPGQIENTEAFF | TRBJ1-1 | - | - | TRBV5-1
TGTGCCAGTAGTCCCGGGACTAGCGTACAAGAGACCCAGTACTTC | CASSPGTSVQETQYF | TRBJ2-5 | few | TRBD2 | TRBV19
TGTGCCAGCAGCTCCCATCCGGGACAGGGTAACGAGCAGTACTTC | CASSSHPGQGNEQYF | TRBJ2-7 | - | TRBD1 | TRBV7-3
TGCAGCGTTGTAGGAGGAGATAGCACAGATACGCAGTATTTT | CSVVGGDSTDTQYF | TRBJ2-3 | - | - | TRBV29-1
TGTGCCAGTAGCGTGGGCAATGAAAAACTGTTTTTT | CASSVGNEKLFF | TRBJ1-4 | - | - | TRBV28
TGCAGCGTCGGACAGGGGGACAATCAGCCCCAGCATTTT | CSVGQGDNQPQHF | TRBJ1-5 | - | TRBD1 | TRBV29-1
TGTGCCAGCAGACCCACCGCGGGACTAGCGGAGCCCGGTGCCTACGAGCAGTACTTC | CASRPTAGLAEPGAYEQYF | TRBJ2-7 | - | TRBD2 | TRBV5-6
TGCGCCAGCAGCATCCAGGGACTAGCGTTTACAGATACGCAGTATTTT | CASSIQGLAFTDTQYF | TRBJ2-3 | - | TRBD2 | TRBV4-1